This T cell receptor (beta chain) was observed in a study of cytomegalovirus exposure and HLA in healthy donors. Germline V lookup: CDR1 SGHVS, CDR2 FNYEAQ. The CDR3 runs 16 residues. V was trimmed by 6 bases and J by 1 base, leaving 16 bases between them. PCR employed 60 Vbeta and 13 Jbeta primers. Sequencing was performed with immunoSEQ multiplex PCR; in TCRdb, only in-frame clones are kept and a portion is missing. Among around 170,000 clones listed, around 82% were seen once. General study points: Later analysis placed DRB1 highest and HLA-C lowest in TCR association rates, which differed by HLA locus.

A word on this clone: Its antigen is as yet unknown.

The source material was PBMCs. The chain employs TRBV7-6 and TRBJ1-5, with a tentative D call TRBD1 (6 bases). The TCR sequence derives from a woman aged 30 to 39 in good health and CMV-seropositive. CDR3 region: CASSPDQGNSNQPQHF. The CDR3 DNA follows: TGTGCCAGCAGTCCAGACCAGGGGAACAGCAATCAGCCCCAGCATTTT.